This T cell receptor beta chain emerged from a study of siplizumab effects on memory and regulatory T cells. Study conclusions and caveats: Siplizumab significantly lowered the alloreactive sequences that could be traced to unstimulated CD4+ memory cells.

The CDR3 spans 15 residues. With 2 bases clipped from V and 2 bases from J, the junction kept 5 bases outside the gene matches. The germline V gene encodes CDR1 SGHRS and CDR2 YFSETQ. About this clone: Its specificity is not known.

TCRdb keeps only in-frame clones here, not all; method: immunoSEQ multiplex PCR. The sample lists tens of thousands of clones, nearly 98% seen once, with about 0.095% in the top ten. This chain connects TRBV5-1 to TRBJ2-3; TRBD2 aligns across 7 bases. This sequence originates from a human donor in good health. Sequencing used naive CD8+ T cells sorted from blood. CDR3 protein: CASSFWGGDTDTQYF. CDR3 nucleotide sequence: TGCGCCAGCAGCTTCTGGGGGGGAGACACAGATACGCAGTATTTT.